The source of this T cell receptor (beta chain) is a study of blood T cell repertoires in COVID-19. Germline CDR1 reads SGHNT; CDR2 reads YENEEA. J was trimmed by 2 bases and V by 4 bases; bases with no gene match: 6. The CDR3 loop spans 16 amino acids. TCRdb's table, derived via immunoSEQ multiplex PCR, lists solely in-frame clones and lacks some. Here the sample spans about 430,000 clones, approximately 90% being singletons. Sequenced input: PBMCs or T cells enriched from blood (not recorded which). The chain employs TRBV11-3 and TRBJ2-2, with TRBD1 matching 8 bases. This sequence originates from a woman in her 30s with acute COVID-19. Written as DNA, the CDR3 is TGTGCCAGCAGCTCGCAGGGGGCTGGTAACACCGGGGAGCTGTTTTTT. Its protein product is CASSSQGAGNTGELFF.